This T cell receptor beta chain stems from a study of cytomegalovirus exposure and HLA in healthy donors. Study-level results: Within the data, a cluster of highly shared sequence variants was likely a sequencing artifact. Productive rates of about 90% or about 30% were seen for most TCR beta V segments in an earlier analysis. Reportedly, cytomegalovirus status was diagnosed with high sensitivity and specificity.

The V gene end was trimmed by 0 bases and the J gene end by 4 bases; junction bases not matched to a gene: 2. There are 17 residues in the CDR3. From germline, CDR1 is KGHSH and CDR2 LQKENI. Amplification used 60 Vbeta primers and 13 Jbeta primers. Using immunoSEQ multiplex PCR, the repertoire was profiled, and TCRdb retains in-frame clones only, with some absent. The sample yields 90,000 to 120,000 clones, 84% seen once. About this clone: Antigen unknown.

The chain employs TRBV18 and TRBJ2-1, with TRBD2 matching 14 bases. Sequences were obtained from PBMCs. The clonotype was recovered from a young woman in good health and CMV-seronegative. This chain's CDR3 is CASSPPGLAGEYNEQFF. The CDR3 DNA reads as TGTGCCAGCTCACCACCGGGACTAGCGGGGGAGTACAATGAGCAGTTCTTC.